This T cell receptor beta chain comes out of a study of T cell responses to AZD1222 COVID-19 vaccine. Trimming cost V 0 bases and J 0 bases, with 5 bases left between them. The CDR3 loop spans 15 amino acids. Germline lookup yields CDR1 MDHEN and CDR2 SYDVKM. Generated by immunoSEQ multiplex PCR, the TCRdb table keeps only in-frame clones and is missing some. The table shows approximately 140,000 clones, with roughly 90% occurring only once. The clonotype was recovered from an adult in good health. This specimen consisted of peripheral blood, obtained on day 0 of AZD1222 vaccination. The rearrangement links TRBV28 to TRBJ2-2; D unclear. CDR3 loop: CASSLWTSNTGELFF. CDR3 sequence (DNA): TGTGCCAGCAGTTTATGGACATCGAACACCGGGGAGCTGTTTTTT.